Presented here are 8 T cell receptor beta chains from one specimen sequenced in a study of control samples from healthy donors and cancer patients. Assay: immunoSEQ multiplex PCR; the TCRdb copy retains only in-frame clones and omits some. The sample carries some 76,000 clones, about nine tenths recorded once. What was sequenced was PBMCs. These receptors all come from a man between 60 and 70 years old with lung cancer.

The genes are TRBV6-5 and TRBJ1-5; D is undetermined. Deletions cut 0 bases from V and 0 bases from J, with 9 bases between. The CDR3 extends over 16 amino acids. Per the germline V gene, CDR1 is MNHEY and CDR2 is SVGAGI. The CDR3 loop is CASSYSGRGSNQPQHF. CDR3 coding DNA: TGTGCCAGCAGTTACTCGGGTCGAGGTAGCAATCAGCCCCAGCATTTT.

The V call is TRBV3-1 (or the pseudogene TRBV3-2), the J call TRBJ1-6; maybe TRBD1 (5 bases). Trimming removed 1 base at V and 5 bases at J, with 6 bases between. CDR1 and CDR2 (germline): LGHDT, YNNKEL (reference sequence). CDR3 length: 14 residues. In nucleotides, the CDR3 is TGTGCCAGCAGCCAAGCAGGGAATAATTCACCCCTCCACTTT. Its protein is CASSQAGNNSPLHF.

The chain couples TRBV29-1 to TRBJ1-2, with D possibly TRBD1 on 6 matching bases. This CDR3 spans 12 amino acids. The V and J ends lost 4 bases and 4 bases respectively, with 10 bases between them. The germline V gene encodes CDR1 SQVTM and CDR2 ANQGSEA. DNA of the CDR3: TGCAGCGTTGCAGGGGTCGGCTATGGCTACACCTTC. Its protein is CSVAGVGYGYTF.

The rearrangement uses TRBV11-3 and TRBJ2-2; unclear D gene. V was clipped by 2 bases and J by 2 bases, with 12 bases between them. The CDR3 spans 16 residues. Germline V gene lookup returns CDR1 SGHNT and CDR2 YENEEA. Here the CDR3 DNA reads TGTGCCAGCAGCTTATATTATCCCACCAACACCGGGGAGCTGTTTTTT. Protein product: CASSLYYPTNTGELFF.

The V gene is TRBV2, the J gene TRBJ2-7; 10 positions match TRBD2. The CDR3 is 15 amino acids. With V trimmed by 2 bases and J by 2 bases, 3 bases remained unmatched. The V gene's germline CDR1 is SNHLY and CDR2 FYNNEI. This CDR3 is CASSELAGAPYEQYF. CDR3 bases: TGTGCCAGCAGTGAACTAGCGGGGGCCCCCTACGAGCAGTACTTC.

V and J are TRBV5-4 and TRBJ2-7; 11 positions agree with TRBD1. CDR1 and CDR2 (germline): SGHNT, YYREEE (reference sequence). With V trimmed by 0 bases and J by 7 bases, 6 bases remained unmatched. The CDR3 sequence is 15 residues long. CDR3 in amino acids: CASSLDGQGAREQYF. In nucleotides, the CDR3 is TGTGCCAGCAGCTTGGATGGACAGGGGGCGCGGGAGCAGTACTTC.

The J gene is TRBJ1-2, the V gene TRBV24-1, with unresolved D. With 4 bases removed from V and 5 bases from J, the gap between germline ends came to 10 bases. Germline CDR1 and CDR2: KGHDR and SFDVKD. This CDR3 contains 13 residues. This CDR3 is CATSETDRYGYTF. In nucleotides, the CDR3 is TGTGCCACCAGTGAGACCGACCGATATGGCTACACCTTC.

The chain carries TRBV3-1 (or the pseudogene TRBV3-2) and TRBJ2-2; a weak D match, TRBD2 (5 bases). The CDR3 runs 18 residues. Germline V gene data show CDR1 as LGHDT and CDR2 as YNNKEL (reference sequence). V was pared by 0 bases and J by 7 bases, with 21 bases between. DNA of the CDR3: TGTGCCAGCAGCCAAGATCATCCCTCGTTTAGAGGGTTCGGGGAGCTGTTTTTT. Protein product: CASSQDHPSFRGFGELFF.